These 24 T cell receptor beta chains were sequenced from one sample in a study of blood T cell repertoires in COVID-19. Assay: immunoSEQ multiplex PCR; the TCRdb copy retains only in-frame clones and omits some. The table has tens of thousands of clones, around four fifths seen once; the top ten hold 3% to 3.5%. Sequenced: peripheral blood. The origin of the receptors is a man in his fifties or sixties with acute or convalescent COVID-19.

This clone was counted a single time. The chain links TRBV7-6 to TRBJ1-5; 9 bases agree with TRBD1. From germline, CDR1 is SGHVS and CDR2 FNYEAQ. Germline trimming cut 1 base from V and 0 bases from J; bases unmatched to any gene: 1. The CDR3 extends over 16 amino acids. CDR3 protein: CASSLGQGVSNQPQHF. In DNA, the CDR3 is TGTGCCAGCAGCTTAGGACAGGGGGTTAGCAATCAGCCCCAGCATTTT.

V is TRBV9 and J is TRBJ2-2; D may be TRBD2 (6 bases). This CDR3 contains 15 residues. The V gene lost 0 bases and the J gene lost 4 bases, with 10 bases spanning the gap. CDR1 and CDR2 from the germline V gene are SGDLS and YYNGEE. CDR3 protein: CASSVGGDSTGELFF. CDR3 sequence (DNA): TGTGCCAGCAGCGTAGGGGGGGATTCCACCGGGGAGCTGTTTTTT.

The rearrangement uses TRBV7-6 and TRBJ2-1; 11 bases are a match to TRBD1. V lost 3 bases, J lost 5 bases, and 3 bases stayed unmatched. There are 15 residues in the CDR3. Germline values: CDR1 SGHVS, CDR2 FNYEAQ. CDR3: CASSLGQGGNNEQFF. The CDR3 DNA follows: TGTGCCAGCAGCTTGGGACAGGGGGGGAACAATGAGCAGTTCTTC.

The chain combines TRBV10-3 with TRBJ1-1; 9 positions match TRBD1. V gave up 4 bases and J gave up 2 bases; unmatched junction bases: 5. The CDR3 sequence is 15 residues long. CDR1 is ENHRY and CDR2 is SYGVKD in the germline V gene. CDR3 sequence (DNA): TGTGCCATCAGTGGCCGGACAGGGGCTAACACTGAAGCTTTCTTT. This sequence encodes CAISGRTGANTEAFF.

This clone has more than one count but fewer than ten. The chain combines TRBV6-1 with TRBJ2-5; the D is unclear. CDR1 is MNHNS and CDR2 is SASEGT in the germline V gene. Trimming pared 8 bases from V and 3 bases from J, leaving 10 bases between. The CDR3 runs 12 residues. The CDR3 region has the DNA TGTGCCAGCGCGACATGGGAAGAGACCCAGTACTTC. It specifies CASATWEETQYF.

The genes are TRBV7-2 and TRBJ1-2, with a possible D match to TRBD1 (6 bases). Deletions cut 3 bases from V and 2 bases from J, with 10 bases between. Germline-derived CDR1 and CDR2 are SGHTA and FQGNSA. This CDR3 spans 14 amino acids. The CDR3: CASSFGGPNYGYTF. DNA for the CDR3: TGTGCCAGCAGCTTCGGGGGGCCCAACTATGGCTACACCTTC.

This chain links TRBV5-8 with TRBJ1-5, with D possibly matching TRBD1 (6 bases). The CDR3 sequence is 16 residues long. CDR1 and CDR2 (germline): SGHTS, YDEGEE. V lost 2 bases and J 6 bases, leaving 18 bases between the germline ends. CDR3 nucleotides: TGTGCCAGCAGCTTATCCGGGACAAGGTTGACTCAGCCCCAGCATTTT. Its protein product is CASSLSGTRLTQPQHF.

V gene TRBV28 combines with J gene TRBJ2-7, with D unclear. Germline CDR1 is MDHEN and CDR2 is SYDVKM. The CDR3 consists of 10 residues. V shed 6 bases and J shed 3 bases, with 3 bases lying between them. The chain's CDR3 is CASRRYEQYF. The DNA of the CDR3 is TGTGCCAGCAGGCGCTACGAGCAGTACTTC.

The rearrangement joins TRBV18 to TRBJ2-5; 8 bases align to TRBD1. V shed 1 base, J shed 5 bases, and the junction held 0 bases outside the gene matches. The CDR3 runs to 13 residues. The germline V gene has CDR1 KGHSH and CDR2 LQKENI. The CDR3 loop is CASSPRTGETQYF. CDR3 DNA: TGTGCCAGCTCACCACGGACAGGGGAGACCCAGTACTTC.

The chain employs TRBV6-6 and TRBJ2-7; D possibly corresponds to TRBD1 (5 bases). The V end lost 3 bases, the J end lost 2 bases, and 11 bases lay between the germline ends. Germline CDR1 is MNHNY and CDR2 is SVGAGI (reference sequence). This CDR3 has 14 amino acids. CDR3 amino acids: CASSYGQGTYEQYF. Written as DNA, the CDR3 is TGTGCCAGCAGTTATGGGCAGGGAACCTACGAGCAGTACTTC.

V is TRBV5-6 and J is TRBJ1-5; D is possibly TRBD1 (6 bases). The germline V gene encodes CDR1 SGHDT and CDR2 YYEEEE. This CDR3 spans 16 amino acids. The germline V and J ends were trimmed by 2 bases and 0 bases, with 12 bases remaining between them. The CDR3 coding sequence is TGTGCCAGCAGCTTAGGGGGGGCGAATAGCAATCAGCCCCAGCATTTT. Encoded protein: CASSLGGANSNQPQHF.

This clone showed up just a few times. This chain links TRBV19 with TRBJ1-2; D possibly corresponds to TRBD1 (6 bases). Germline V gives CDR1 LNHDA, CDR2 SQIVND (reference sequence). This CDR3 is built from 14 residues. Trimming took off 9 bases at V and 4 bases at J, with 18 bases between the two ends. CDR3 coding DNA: TGTGCCAGCCAAAAACAGGGAGGGGCCTATGGCTACACCTTC. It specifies CASQKQGGAYGYTF. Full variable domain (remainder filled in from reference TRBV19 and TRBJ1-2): DGGITQSPKYLFRKEGQNVTLSCEQNLNHDAMYWYRQDPGQGLRLIYYSQIVNDFQKGDIAEGYSVSREKKESFPLTVTSAQKNPTAFYLCASQKQGGAYGYTFGSGTRLTVV.

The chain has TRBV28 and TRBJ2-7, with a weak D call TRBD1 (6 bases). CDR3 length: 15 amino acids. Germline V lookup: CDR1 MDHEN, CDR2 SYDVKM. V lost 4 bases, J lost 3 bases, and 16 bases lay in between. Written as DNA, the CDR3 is TGTGCCAGCAGTTCCGGGCAGGGGTACTTCTACGAGCAGTACTTC. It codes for CASSSGQGYFYEQYF.

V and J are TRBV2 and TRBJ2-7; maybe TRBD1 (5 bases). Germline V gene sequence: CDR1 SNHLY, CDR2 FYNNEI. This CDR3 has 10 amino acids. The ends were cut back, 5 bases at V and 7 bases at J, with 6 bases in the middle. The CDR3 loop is CASSRTEQYF. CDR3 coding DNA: TGTGCCAGCAGTCGGACAGAGCAGTACTTC.

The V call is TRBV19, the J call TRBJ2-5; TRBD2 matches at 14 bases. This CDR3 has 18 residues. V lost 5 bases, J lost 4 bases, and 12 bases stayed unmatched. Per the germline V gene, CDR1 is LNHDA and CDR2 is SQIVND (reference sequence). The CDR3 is CASSSILGLAGEGETQYF. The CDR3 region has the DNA TGTGCCAGTAGTTCGATCCTGGGACTAGCGGGAGAAGGAGAGACCCAGTACTTC.

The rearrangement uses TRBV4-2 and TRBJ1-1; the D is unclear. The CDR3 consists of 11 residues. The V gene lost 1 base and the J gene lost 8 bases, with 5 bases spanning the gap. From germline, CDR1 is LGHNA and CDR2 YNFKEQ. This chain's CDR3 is CASSQAGEAFF. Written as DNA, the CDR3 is TGTGCCAGCAGCCAAGCGGGGGAAGCTTTCTTT.

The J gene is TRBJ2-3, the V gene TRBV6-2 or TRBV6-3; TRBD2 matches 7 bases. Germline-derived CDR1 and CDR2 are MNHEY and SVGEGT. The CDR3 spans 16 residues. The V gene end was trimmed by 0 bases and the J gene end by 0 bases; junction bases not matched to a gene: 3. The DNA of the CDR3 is TGTGCCAGCAGTTACTCGGAGCGGGATAGCACAGATACGCAGTATTTT. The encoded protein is CASSYSERDSTDTQYF.

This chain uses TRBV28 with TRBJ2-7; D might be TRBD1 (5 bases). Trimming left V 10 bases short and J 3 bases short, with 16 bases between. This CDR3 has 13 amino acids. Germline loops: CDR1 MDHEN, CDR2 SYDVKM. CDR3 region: CATIETVNYEQYF. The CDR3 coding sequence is TGTGCCACCATCGAGACAGTAAACTACGAGCAGTACTTC. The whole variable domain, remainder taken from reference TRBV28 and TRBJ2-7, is DVKVTQSSRYLVKRTGEKVFLECVQDMDHENMFWYRQDPGLGLRLIYFSYDVKMKEKGDIPEGYSVSREKKERFSLILESASTNQTSMYLCATIETVNYEQYFGPGTRLTVT.

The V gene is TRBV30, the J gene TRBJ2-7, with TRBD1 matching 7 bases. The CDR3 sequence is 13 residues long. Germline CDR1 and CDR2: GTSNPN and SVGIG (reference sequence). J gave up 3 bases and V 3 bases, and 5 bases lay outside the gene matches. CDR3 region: CAWRAGTDYEQYF. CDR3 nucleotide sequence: TGTGCCTGGAGGGCCGGGACAGACTACGAGCAGTACTTC.

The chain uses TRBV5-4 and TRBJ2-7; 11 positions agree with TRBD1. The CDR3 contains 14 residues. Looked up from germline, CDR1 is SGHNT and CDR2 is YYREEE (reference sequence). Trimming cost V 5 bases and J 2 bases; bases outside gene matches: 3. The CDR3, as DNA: TGTGCCAGCAGACGGACAGGGGGCCCCTACGAGCAGTACTTC. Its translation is CASRRTGGPYEQYF.

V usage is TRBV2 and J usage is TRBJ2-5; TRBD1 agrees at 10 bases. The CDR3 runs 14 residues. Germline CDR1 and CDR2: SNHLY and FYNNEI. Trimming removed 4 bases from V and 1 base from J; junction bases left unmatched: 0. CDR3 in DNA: TGTGCCAGCAGTGGGGACAGGGGCCAAGAGACCCAGTACTTC. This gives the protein CASSGDRGQETQYF.

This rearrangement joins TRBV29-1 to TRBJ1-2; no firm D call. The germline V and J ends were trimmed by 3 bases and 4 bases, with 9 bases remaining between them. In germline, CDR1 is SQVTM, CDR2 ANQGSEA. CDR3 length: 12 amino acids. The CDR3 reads CSVDERIYGYTF. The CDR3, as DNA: TGCAGCGTTGACGAGAGAATCTATGGCTACACCTTC.

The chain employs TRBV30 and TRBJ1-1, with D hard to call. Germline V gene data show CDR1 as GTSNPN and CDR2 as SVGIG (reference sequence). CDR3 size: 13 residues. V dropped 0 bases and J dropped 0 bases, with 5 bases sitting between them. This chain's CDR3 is CAWSVQVNTEAFF. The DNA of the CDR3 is TGTGCCTGGAGTGTACAAGTGAACACTGAAGCTTTCTTT.

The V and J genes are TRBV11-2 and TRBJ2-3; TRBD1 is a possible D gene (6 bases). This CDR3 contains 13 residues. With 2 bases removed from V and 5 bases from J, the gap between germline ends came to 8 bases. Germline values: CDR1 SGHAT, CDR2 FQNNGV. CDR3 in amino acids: CASSLQGGDTQYF. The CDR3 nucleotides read TGTGCCAGCAGCTTACAAGGGGGAGATACGCAGTATTTT.